This entry lists 28 T cell receptor beta chains sequenced from one sample in a study of molecular identifiers for immune sequencing clone quantification. One entry per CDR3 protein results from TCRdb running MiXCR on the PCR reads. The sample shows about 510,000 distinct CDR3 sequences, under 30% of them seen only once. Sample: naive CD8+ T cells from blood, with Jurkat cell RNA spiked in. The sample's subset: FACS-sorted CD8+CD4-CCR7+CD45RA+ naive T cells. These receptors were obtained from a human donor in good health. Some libraries in this study had Jurkat cell RNA spiked in.

This clonotype was recorded at least ten times. DNA for the CDR3: TGTGCCAGCAGCTTAGTCCCCCTAGGGGGAGCGCCCGCAGATACGCAGTATTTT. Residues: CASSLVPLGGAPADTQYF. The chain combines TRBV7-2 with TRBJ2-3; possibly TRBD1 for D (6 bases). The CDR3 is 18 residues long. Germline CDR1 and CDR2: SGHTA and FQGNSA. Trimming pared 1 base from V and 4 bases from J, leaving 21 bases between.

This clonotype appeared a few times. The chain couples TRBV27 to TRBJ1-2; D is perhaps TRBD1 (5 bases). CDR1 and CDR2 (germline): MNHEY, SMNVEV (reference sequence). The germline V and J ends were trimmed by 5 bases and 2 bases, with 12 bases remaining between them. CDR3 length equals 14 residues. CDR3 in DNA: TGTGCCAGCAGTACGAGGGGCGCAAACTATGGCTACACCTTC. Protein sequence: CASSTRGANYGYTF.

The chain recombines TRBV9 with TRBJ2-7, with 9 bases lining up with TRBD1. The CDR3 has 16 residues. After removal of 2 bases from V and 4 bases from J, the junction contained 10 bases not matched to a gene. The V gene's germline CDR1 is SGDLS and CDR2 YYNGEE. CDR3 bases: TGTGCCAGCAGCGTGTCTCGGGACAGGGAGGTTTACGAGCAGTACTTC. This translates into CASSVSRDREVYEQYF.

The table lists this clonotype with many counts. The chain uses TRBV7-2 and TRBJ2-1; a possible D gene is TRBD1 (6 bases). The germline V and J ends were trimmed by 4 bases and 8 bases, with 15 bases remaining between them. This CDR3 region has 14 residues. The germline CDR1 and CDR2 sequences are SGHTA and FQGNSA. The CDR3 is CASSSGIGGDEQFF. The DNA for the CDR3 is TGTGCCAGCAGCTCCGGAATAGGGGGAGATGAGCAGTTCTTC.

About this clonotype: This CDR3 fails to terminate in the conserved phenylalanine or tryptophan, so it likely reflects a read error. This chain joins TRBV30 and TRBJ2-1; D is perhaps TRBD1 or TRBD2 (5 bases each). V was trimmed by 4 bases and J by 6 bases, leaving 16 bases between them. The CDR3 length is 14 residues. Germline CDR1 GTSNPN, CDR2 SVGIG (reference sequence). The CDR3 nucleotides are TGTGCCTGGACTGCAGATGGGACCGGCAATGAGCAGTTCCTC. This translates into CAWTADGTGNEQFL.

The chain employs TRBV12-3 or TRBV12-4 and TRBJ2-1, with 13 nucleotides matching TRBD2. This CDR3 has 14 residues. V lost 10 bases and J lost 6; bases outside the gene matches: 6. CDR3 coding DNA: TGTGCCACCGCACTAGCGGGGGGGCCCAATGAGCAGTTCTTC. Protein sequence: CATALAGGPNEQFF.

This CDR3 is CSASPISSGDLYEQYF. CDR3 DNA sequence: TGCAGTGCTAGCCCCATCTCTAGCGGGGATTTGTACGAGCAGTACTTC. The chain links TRBV20-1 to TRBJ2-7; 9 positions match TRBD2. Germline V gives CDR1 DFQATT, CDR2 SNEGSKA (reference sequence). V lost 3 bases to trimming and J lost 4 bases; unmatched junction nucleotides: 13. This CDR3 spans 16 amino acids.

This clonotype was detected only a few times. This chain joins TRBV21-1 and TRBJ1-4. TRBV21-1 represents a pseudogene. The CDR3 loop spans 15 amino acids. CDR3 bases: TGTGCCAGCAGCAGGGTTTTCTCGACTAATGAAAAACTGTTTTTT. Its translation: CASSRVFSTNEKLFF.

This clonotype has a handful of counts. This rearrangement joins TRBV7-4 to TRBJ1-6; D gene unclear. V lost 2 bases and J lost 9, with 2 bases in between. Germline V gene lookup returns CDR1 SGHVT and CDR2 SQSDAQ. The CDR3 is made up of 11 amino acids. The CDR3 DNA is TGTGCCAGCAGCTTACGTTCACCCCTCCACTTT. As protein: CASSLRSPLHF.

Remarks on this clonotype: Given a much more abundant clone one base away, this may be a read error. This chain joins TRBV23-1 and TRBJ1-5; 8 bases match TRBD1. TRBV23-1 is an ORF for which the function is uncertain. The CDR3 is made up of 16 amino acids. V dropped 2 bases and J dropped 3; count of bases not matched to a gene: 6. CDR3 nucleotide sequence: TGCGCCAGCAGTCAACAGGGGGCGGATAACAATCAGCCCCAGCATTTT. This gives the protein CASSQQGADNNQPQHF.

The chain employs TRBV28 and TRBJ1-2, with 7 bases fitting TRBD1. The CDR3 runs to 13 residues. Germline CDR1 reads MDHEN; CDR2 reads SYDVKM. The V and J ends lost 8 bases and 4 bases, in that order; junction bases with no gene match: 7. The CDR3 sequence: CASQTGSGYGYTF. The CDR3 nucleotides are TGTGCCAGCCAGACAGGGAGCGGCTATGGCTACACCTTC.

Ten or more counts support this clonotype. This chain uses TRBV18 with TRBJ1-5; D is unresolved. The V gene lost 0 bases and the J gene lost 0 bases, with 3 bases spanning the gap. Germline V CDR1 and CDR2: KGHSH, LQKENI. The CDR3 spans 14 residues. CDR3 bases: TGTGCCAGCTCACCACCATATAGCAATCAGCCCCAGCATTTT. This codes for CASSPPYSNQPQHF.

The sample holds many counts of this clonotype. CDR3 region: CASMGYNEQFF. The DNA for the CDR3 is TGTGCCAGCATGGGGTACAATGAGCAGTTCTTC. The chain links TRBV6-1 to TRBJ2-1; D remains unclear. CDR3 length: 11 residues. Trimming left V 7 bases short and J 4 bases short, with 5 bases between. Germline V gives CDR1 MNHNS, CDR2 SASEGT.

Remarks on this clonotype: Since a much larger clone is just one base distant, this may be a read error. The chain has TRBV18 and TRBJ2-1; TRBD2 agrees at 12 bases. V dropped 4 bases and J dropped 0; count of bases not matched to a gene: 4. The CDR3 runs to 17 residues. The germline V gene has CDR1 KGHSH and CDR2 LQKENI. CDR3 sequence (DNA): TGTGCCAGCTCACAGACTAGCGGGAGAGCCTCCTACAATGAGCAGTTCTTC. Amino acid sequence: CASSQTSGRASYNEQFF.

On this clonotype: A much larger clone sits a single nucleotide away, making a read error possible. V gene TRBV30 combines with J gene TRBJ1-1; D not certain. V dropped 2 bases and J dropped 5 bases, with 9 bases sitting between them. The CDR3 totals 12 residues. Germline V CDR1 and CDR2: GTSNPN, SVGIG (reference sequence). DNA of the CDR3: TGTGCCTGGAGTATATGGCCAACTGAAGCTTTCTTT. It specifies CAWSIWPTEAFF.

The chain uses TRBV9 and TRBJ1-6, with 10 positions matching TRBD1. V dropped 0 bases and J dropped 12; count of bases not matched to a gene: 6. From germline, CDR1 is SGDLS and CDR2 YYNGEE. The CDR3 has 15 residues. The CDR3 is CASSVAGQGGLPLHF. The CDR3 region has the DNA TGTGCCAGCAGCGTAGCCGGACAGGGGGGATTACCCCTCCACTTT.

This clonotype was counted at least ten times. This sequence joins TRBV24-1 and TRBJ2-2; D gene uncertain. The CDR3 extends over 14 amino acids. Trimming left V 1 base short and J 8 bases short, with 10 bases between. Germline CDR1 is KGHDR and CDR2 is SFDVKD. Here the CDR3 DNA reads TGTGCCACCAGTGATTTTGGTCCGTCGGGGGAGCTGTTTTTT. Protein sequence: CATSDFGPSGELFF.

The chain is built from TRBV7-9 and TRBJ2-7; TRBD1 aligns across 8 bases. From germline, CDR1 is SEHNR and CDR2 FQNEAQ (reference sequence). CDR3 length: 15 amino acids. The V gene end was trimmed by 5 bases and the J gene end by 1 base; junction bases not matched to a gene: 7. CDR3: CASSEHRTGSYEQYF. In nucleotides, the CDR3 is TGTGCCAGCAGCGAGCACCGGACAGGGTCCTACGAGCAGTACTTC. The variable domain in full, completed from reference TRBV7-9 and TRBJ2-7, reads DTGVSQNPRHKITKRGQNVTFRCDPISEHNRLYWYRQTLGQGPEFLTYFQNEAQLEKSRLLSDRFSAERPKGSFSTLEIQRTEQGDSAMYLCASSEHRTGSYEQYFGPGTRLTVT.

This clonotype showed up many times. The J gene is TRBJ1-3, the V gene TRBV12-3 or TRBV12-4; D is unresolved. The CDR3 is 10 amino acids. Trimming took 8 bases from V and 6 from J, leaving 5 bases between them. The CDR3 bases are TGTGCCAGCGGGGAAAACACCATATATTTT. Residues: CASGENTIYF.

This clonotype was counted ten times or more. The chain combines TRBV29-1 with TRBJ2-3; 9 bases fit TRBD2. The CDR3 runs 14 residues. Germline CDR1 is SQVTM and CDR2 is ANQGSEA. The junction had 8 bases not matched to a gene; V was cut back by 6 bases and J by 4 bases. CDR3: CSVATSGDSDTQYF. Here the CDR3 DNA reads TGCAGCGTCGCGACTAGCGGAGATTCAGATACGCAGTATTTT.

This clonotype was counted between two and nine times. The chain uses TRBV4-3 and TRBJ2-7; unclear D gene. CDR3 length: 15 residues. Germline V lookup: CDR1 LGHNA, CDR2 YSLEER. V dropped 0 bases and J dropped 0 bases, with 9 bases sitting between them. In nucleotides, the CDR3 is TGCGCCAGCAGCCAAGATTTGGGCCGCTCCTACGAGCAGTACTTC. Its translation: CASSQDLGRSYEQYF.

This clonotype was seen a few times. The rearrangement links TRBV7-9 to TRBJ2-7; 10 bases map to TRBD2. Germline assignment: CDR1 SEHNR and CDR2 FQNEAQ (reference sequence). The CDR3 runs 15 residues. V lost 3 bases, J lost 4 bases, and 6 bases stayed unmatched. The DNA for the CDR3 is TGTGCCAGCAGCTTGGGCACTAGCGGGACGTACGAGCAGTACTTC. It encodes CASSLGTSGTYEQYF.

In its sample, this clonotype was seen a few times. The chain combines TRBV5-5 with TRBJ1-1; TRBD1 is a possible D gene (6 bases). Trimming shortened V by 3 bases and J by 10 bases, and 16 bases separated the two germline ends. The V gene's germline CDR1 is SGHKS and CDR2 YYEKEE (reference sequence). The CDR3 spans 13 residues. DNA of the CDR3: TGTGCCAGCAGCTCCTCGCTGGGGGCAGGAGCTTTCTTT. This gives the protein CASSSSLGAGAFF.

The sample holds a few counts of this clonotype. The V and J genes are TRBV20-1 and TRBJ2-7, with 7 bases that match TRBD2. The CDR3 contains 13 residues. Germline V CDR1 and CDR2: DFQATT, SNEGSKA (reference sequence). After removal of 0 bases from V and 4 bases from J, the junction contained 3 bases not matched to a gene. The CDR3 DNA sequence: TGCAGTGCTAGAGAGGGCGGGAGTTACGAGCAGTACTTC. It codes for CSAREGGSYEQYF.

This clonotype appeared a few times. The chain recombines TRBV20-1 with TRBJ2-2; 15 bases line up with TRBD2. With 6 bases clipped from V and 6 bases from J, the junction kept 11 bases outside the gene matches. This CDR3 is built from 17 residues. Germline CDR1 and CDR2: DFQATT and SNEGSKA (reference sequence). Here the CDR3 DNA reads TGCAGTGCCAGTGGGTGGACTAGCGGGAGGGGCTCCGGGGAGCTGTTTTTT. Translated: CSASGWTSGRGSGELFF.

Concerning this clonotype: One end of the junction is discordant with germline, which a read error may explain. The rearrangement uses TRBV7-9 and TRBJ2-3, with TRBD1 matching 9 bases. With the DNA end fitting TRBJ1-5 better, the J assignment may be wrong. Germline loops: CDR1 SEHNR, CDR2 FQNEAQ (reference sequence). This CDR3 region has 19 residues. CDR3 protein: CVSSFPSGVQGAIPDTQHF. The DNA for the CDR3 is TGTGTCAGCAGCTTTCCTTCCGGGGTACAGGGGGCTATCCCAGATACGCAGCATTTT.

This clonotype was picked up a small number of times. The rearrangement links TRBV4-1 to TRBJ1-1, with a tentative D call TRBD1 (5 bases). CDR1 is MGHRA and CDR2 is YSYEKL in the germline V gene. The CDR3 runs to 15 residues. The V end lost 3 bases, the J end lost 6 bases, and 17 bases lay between the germline ends. The CDR3 sequence is CASSQARAGRPEAFF. As DNA, the CDR3 is TGCGCCAGCAGCCAGGCCAGGGCAGGGAGGCCTGAAGCTTTCTTT.

A remark on this clonotype: A much larger clone lies one base from this, so it may be a read error. This sequence joins TRBV4-1 and TRBJ1-1; no clear D gene. The ends were cut back, 1 base at V and 4 bases at J, with 13 bases in the middle. The CDR3 is made up of 15 amino acids. Germline V CDR1 and CDR2: MGHRA, YSYEKL. As DNA, the CDR3 is TGCGCCAGCAGCCAAGTAGAGGGTGCCGGCACTGAAGCTTTCTTT. It specifies CASSQVEGAGTEAFF.